The rows below give T cell receptor beta chains drawn from one sample of a study of T cells generated in artificial thymic organoids. Using its own MiXCR run on the 5' RACE reads, TCRdb lists one record per CDR3 protein. In the table there are 5,000 to 7,000 distinct CDR3 sequences, approximately 30% of which are singletons. Sequenced input: naive CD8+ T cells from blood. The source is a human donor who gave cord blood stem cells for thymic organoid culture, a cardiac surgery patient who gave postnatal thymus, or a blood donor (not recorded which). The CDR3 runs from the conserved cysteine through the conserved F or W. A D gene is named only where the DNA matches it firmly. Some rows have no size entry. The others give once, few or many, or a class for an expanded clone.

d_call,clone_size,v_call,j_call,cdr3_nt,cdr3_aa
TRBD1,few,TRBV27,TRBJ2-7,TGTGCCAGCAGTCCTTTGACAGGGGGGTACGAGCAGTACTTC,CASSPLTGGYEQYF
-,-,TRBV29-1,TRBJ2-1,TGCAGCGTTATCGGGTACAATGAGCAGTTCTTC,CSVIGYNEQFF
-,medium-sized,TRBV29-1,TRBJ2-3,TGCAGCGTCCCCCGGTGGGATACGCAGTATTTT,CSVPRWDTQYF
-,-,TRBV4-3,TRBJ2-1,TGCGCCAGCAGCCAAGAGACTGCCTACAATGAGCAGTTCTTC,CASSQETAYNEQFF
-,medium-sized,TRBV5-1,TRBJ2-1,TGCGCCAGCAGTTCCTATAGCGAAAGCTCCTACAATGAGCAGTTCTTC,CASSSYSESSYNEQFF
-,-,TRBV20-1,TRBJ2-5,TGCAGTGCTGGTTGGGCCCTTGACGGGGACGGGGAGACCCAGTACTTC,CSAGWALDGDGETQYF
TRBD2,-,TRBV7-2,TRBJ2-3,TGTGCCAGCAGCGCCGGGACTAGCGGGATTGGCGGCACAGATACGCAGTATTTT,CASSAGTSGIGGTDTQYF
-,few,TRBV4-3,TRBJ2-2,TGCGCCAGCAGCCAAGTCTGGGCAGGGGAGACCGGGGAGCTGTTTTTT,CASSQVWAGETGELFF
-,few,TRBV2,TRBJ2-3,TGTGCCAGCAGAGGCGGGGGCCGCACAGATACGCAGTATTTT,CASRGGGRTDTQYF
-,few,TRBV4-1,TRBJ2-7,TGCGCCAGCAGCCAAGCACAAGGCACCTCCTACGAGCAGTACTTC,CASSQAQGTSYEQYF
TRBD2,medium-sized,TRBV29-1,TRBJ2-1,TGCAGCGTTGAAGATCTCGCGGGAGGAGGTTACAATGAGCAGTTCTTC,CSVEDLAGGGYNEQFF
-,few,TRBV15,TRBJ2-7,TGTGCCACCAGCAGAGATTTCGACAATCAAGAGCAGTACTTC,CATSRDFDNQEQYF
-,few,TRBV3-1,TRBJ2-7,TGTGCCAGCAGCCCGACAGGATACGAGCAGTACTTC,CASSPTGYEQYF
-,few,TRBV5-1,TRBJ1-1,TGCGCCAGCAGCTTGAGGACTGGGGCAAGCACTGAAGCTTTCTTT,CASSLRTGASTEAFF
-,few,TRBV27,TRBJ2-3,TGTGCCAGCAGTTTAAATAGAGATACGCAGTATTTT,CASSLNRDTQYF
TRBD2,-,TRBV7-9,TRBJ2-1,TGTGCCAGCAGCCCGAGGACTAGCGGGAGCTCCTACAATGAGCAGTTCTTC,CASSPRTSGSSYNEQFF
-,-,TRBV27,TRBJ2-1,TGTGCCAGCAGCCCCCGGTTCCCGGGATTGATTGAGCAGTTCTTC,CASSPRFPGLIEQFF
TRBD1,medium-sized,TRBV7-9,TRBJ2-3,TGTGCCAGTCCGGGACAGGGTTCAGATACGCAGTATTTT,CASPGQGSDTQYF
-,medium-sized,TRBV6-5,TRBJ1-2,TGTGCCAGCAGTTACTCCTTTGGCGAGCCTGGCTACACCTTC,CASSYSFGEPGYTF
-,-,TRBV14,TRBJ1-1,TGTGCCAGCAGCCATACAGGAACGAACACTGAAGCTTTCTTT,CASSHTGTNTEAFF
-,-,TRBV7-8,TRBJ2-7,TGTGCCAGCAGCTTAGCGTTAGGCGAAGTCTACTACGAGCAGTACTTC,CASSLALGEVYYEQYF
TRBD1,few,TRBV27,TRBJ2-1,TGTGCCAGCAGTTTAACGACAGGGATTATAAATGAGCAGTTCTTC,CASSLTTGIINEQFF
-,medium-sized,TRBV7-6,TRBJ1-1,TGTGCCAGCAGCTCCCTAACTGAAGCTTTCTTT,CASSSLTEAFF
-,-,TRBV7-9,TRBJ1-2,TGTGCCAGCAGCGCGACAGTTAGACCGTATGGCTACACCTTC,CASSATVRPYGYTF
TRBD1,-,TRBV5-1,TRBJ2-7,TGCGCCAGCAGCCACGGACAGGGGGCTTACGAGCAGTACTTC,CASSHGQGAYEQYF
-,medium-sized,TRBV6-1,TRBJ2-7,TGTGCCACCGGTCGGAGTTTTTCCTACGAGCAGTACTTC,CATGRSFSYEQYF
TRBD1,few,TRBV6-5,TRBJ1-3,TGTGCCAGCAGACTACGGGACAGCGGAAACACCATATATTTT,CASRLRDSGNTIYF
TRBD1,medium-sized,TRBV27,TRBJ2-3,TGTGCCAGCAGTTTGGAGGACAGGGGAACGCAGTATTTT,CASSLEDRGTQYF
-,-,TRBV12-3/TRBV12-4,TRBJ2-5,TGTGCCAGCAGTTCCGGTGCTTACCAAGAGACCCAGTACTTC,CASSSGAYQETQYF
TRBD1,medium-sized,TRBV6-5,TRBJ1-2,TGTGCCAGCAGCACCCAGGGGGACTATGGCTACACCTTC,CASSTQGDYGYTF
-,-,TRBV4-1,TRBJ2-5,TGCGCCAGCAGCCAAGTGTTAGGCCCCACAGAGACCCAGTACTTC,CASSQVLGPTETQYF
TRBD1,-,TRBV3-1,TRBJ2-2,TGTGCCAGCAGCCAAGATGGCAGGGGGCTCGACGGGGAGCTGTTTTTT,CASSQDGRGLDGELFF
TRBD1,medium-sized,TRBV11-2,TRBJ1-1,TGTGCCAGCAGCTTATACAGGGGTTTAAGCACTGAAGCTTTCTTT,CASSLYRGLSTEAFF
-,-,TRBV7-9,TRBJ2-7,TGTGCCAGCAGCCAAAGGGACGGCTCTTACGAGCAGTACTTC,CASSQRDGSYEQYF
-,medium-sized,TRBV12-3/TRBV12-4,TRBJ1-2,TGTGCCAGCAGTTTTGTTTCTAACTATGGCTACACCTTC,CASSFVSNYGYTF
-,-,TRBV20-1,TRBJ2-4,TGCAGTGCTAGTGGGGGGCGGTCGGTGGATCAGTACTTC,CSASGGRSVDQYF
TRBD1,-,TRBV20-1,TRBJ2-1,TGCAGTGCTGGCGGACAGGTCAATGAGCAGTTCTTC,CSAGGQVNEQFF
-,once,TRBV6-5,TRBJ2-3,TGTGCCAGCAGTTACGGGCCAGATACGCAGTATTTT,CASSYGPDTQYF
TRBD1,-,TRBV5-1,TRBJ1-1,TGCGCCAGCAGCTTGCGAGGACAGGGGGCGTATGGTAACACTGAAGCTTTCTTT,CASSLRGQGAYGNTEAFF
-,medium-sized,TRBV19,TRBJ1-5,TGTGCCAGTAAGGATAGAACGAGCAATCAGCCCCAGCATTTT,CASKDRTSNQPQHF
TRBD1,-,TRBV5-3,TRBJ2-1,TGTGCCAGAAGCTCCGGGACAGGGGTTAGCTACAATGAGCAGTTCTTC,CARSSGTGVSYNEQFF
TRBD2,medium-sized,TRBV27,TRBJ2-1,TGTGCCAGCAGGGAAGCATTAGCGGGGGGTTACAATGAGCAGTTCTTC,CASREALAGGYNEQFF
TRBD1,few,TRBV5-1,TRBJ2-6,TGCGCCAGCAGCAACTACCCGAAGGAACAGGGGGCTACCAACGTCCTGACTTTC,CASSNYPKEQGATNVLTF
-,medium-sized,TRBV7-9,TRBJ1-6,TGTGCCAGCAGGGACAGTGACAGGTCCTATAATTCACCCCTCCACTTT,CASRDSDRSYNSPLHF
-,medium-sized,TRBV29-1,TRBJ2-7,TGCAGCGTTGCAGGGGTGTTCGAGCAGTACTTC,CSVAGVFEQYF
TRBD2,medium-sized,TRBV29-1,TRBJ2-1,TGCAGCGTTCGTGGCCTAGCGGGTTACAATGAGCAGTTCTTC,CSVRGLAGYNEQFF
-,-,TRBV9,TRBJ2-7,TGTGCCAGCAGCTCCCGGGACAAATCCTACGAGCAGTACTTC,CASSSRDKSYEQYF
-,-,TRBV27,TRBJ2-2,TGTGCCAGCAGTTTAATGGGCGGGATTTCCGGGGAGCTGTTTTTT,CASSLMGGISGELFF
-,once,TRBV19,TRBJ2-7,TGTGCCAGTAGTATGGGCCTCGGGGGTACATGGGAGCAGTACTTC,CASSMGLGGTWEQYF
-,large,TRBV7-8,TRBJ1-6,TGTGCCAGCAGCCCGCCTGTGGAGCATAATTCACCCCTCCACTTT,CASSPPVEHNSPLHF
TRBD1,few,TRBV4-1,TRBJ1-5,TGCGCCAGCAGCCTCACAATACCGGGACAGGGGGTACAGCCCCAGCATTTT,CASSLTIPGQGVQPQHF
TRBD2,-,TRBV24-1,TRBJ2-3,TGTGCCACCCGAGGACTAGTTGGGCCAGATACGCAGTATTTT,CATRGLVGPDTQYF
-,-,TRBV5-4,TRBJ2-7,TGTGCCAGCAGTTGGGGTCAGGGCGTCGACGAGCAGTACTTC,CASSWGQGVDEQYF
-,few,TRBV4-1,TRBJ2-7,TGCGCCAGCAGCCAAGAGCGCGGGATATTCCAGTACTTC,CASSQERGIFQYF